This TCR beta chain is drawn from a study of T cells in Graves' hyperthyroidism and ophthalmopathy. RNA transcripts provided the source from which TCR beta CDR3 regions were amplified. During a first-round RT-PCR of the TCR CDR3, the HTBI primer set was used. TCRdb redid the calling of the multiplex PCR reads with MiXCR, one entry per CDR3 protein. The sample includes around 440,000 distinct CDR3 sequences, 15% to 18% seen only once; the top ten take 7.5% to 9%. This clonotype was detected ten times or more. The antigen remains undetermined. Deletions cut 1 base from V and 4 bases from J, with 10 bases between. The CDR3 is made up of 14 amino acids. CDR1 and CDR2 (germline): SGHTA, FQGTGA. Study outcomes and limitations: Ophthalmopathy prediction by the model preceded onset by a median 6.5 months. In blood, most of the thyroid clonotypes expanded above 0.001 were also present.

Patients were excluded because of uncontrolled infection, other autoimmune disease, pregnancy or lactation. Fresh peripheral blood, about 9.6 ml, yielded the PBMCs. This clonotype originated in a woman in her late teens or twenties with Graves' hyperthyroidism. The gene calls are TRBV7-3 and TRBJ2-5; D is undetermined. Sequenced: blood. CDR3 sequence (DNA): TGTGCCAGCAGCTTAAGTGGGGAAAGAGAGACCCAGTACTTC. Protein: CASSLSGERETQYF.